This is a list of T cell receptor beta chains from one sample in a study of cytomegalovirus exposure and HLA in healthy donors. TCRdb keeps only in-frame clones here, not all; method: immunoSEQ multiplex PCR. The sample yields about 260,000 clones, around 65% seen once. What was sequenced was PBMCs. The receptor source for this set is a female donor in good health and CMV-seronegative. Both conserved end residues are part of each CDR3. D genes are given only for firm matches. Some rows have no size entry. The others give once, few or many, or a class for an expanded clone.

clone size: NA
D gene: NA
V gene: TRBV2
J gene: TRBJ2-7
CDR3 DNA: TGTGCCAGCACCGCTCCTTCAGGGAATGTTTACGAGCAGTACTTC
CDR3 protein: CASTAPSGNVYEQYF

clone size: NA
D gene: TRBD2
V gene: TRBV10-3
J gene: TRBJ2-1
CDR3 DNA: TGTGCCATGGGGAGACTAGCGGGTCTGAATGAGCAGTTCTTC
CDR3 protein: CAMGRLAGLNEQFF

clone size: NA
D gene: TRBD2
V gene: TRBV5-1
J gene: TRBJ2-3
CDR3 DNA: TGCGCCAGCAACCCGAGTCTAGCGGGACGCACAGATACGCAGTATTTT
CDR3 protein: CASNPSLAGRTDTQYF

clone size: few
D gene: TRBD1
V gene: TRBV10-3
J gene: TRBJ1-5
CDR3 DNA: TGTGCCATCAGTGCGGAGGGGGCGAATAGAGGAAGCAATCAGCCCCAGCATTTT
CDR3 protein: CAISAEGANRGSNQPQHF

clone size: NA
D gene: NA
V gene: TRBV2
J gene: TRBJ1-1
CDR3 DNA: TGTGCCACCCACAGGGAAGACACTGAAGCTTTCTTT
CDR3 protein: CATHREDTEAFF

clone size: NA
D gene: NA
V gene: TRBV7-8
J gene: TRBJ2-5
CDR3 DNA: TGTGCCAGTGCAGGACCAGGGGAGACCCAGTACTTC
CDR3 protein: CASAGPGETQYF

clone size: NA
D gene: NA
V gene: TRBV7-8
J gene: TRBJ1-2
CDR3 DNA: TGTGCCAGCAGCACCGCCCACTCCGGGACTAACTATGGCTACACCTTC
CDR3 protein: CASSTAHSGTNYGYTF

clone size: NA
D gene: NA
V gene: TRBV7-6
J gene: TRBJ1-1
CDR3 DNA: TGTGCCAGCAGCTTGGACAGTCCGAACACTGAAGCTTTCTTT
CDR3 protein: CASSLDSPNTEAFF

clone size: NA
D gene: TRBD2
V gene: TRBV5-1
J gene: TRBJ2-3
CDR3 DNA: TGCGCCAGCAGCTTGGGGGGACTAGGGTCCACAGATACGCAGTATTTT
CDR3 protein: CASSLGGLGSTDTQYF

clone size: NA
D gene: NA
V gene: TRBV15
J gene: TRBJ1-2
CDR3 DNA: TGTGCCACCAGCAGAGATCTGGGCCAGGGCGGCGGCTACACCTTC
CDR3 protein: CATSRDLGQGGGYTF

clone size: once
D gene: TRBD1
V gene: TRBV6-6
J gene: TRBJ1-5
CDR3 DNA: TGTGCCAGCAGGATGAGGACAGGGGGCGATCAGCCCCAGCATTTT
CDR3 protein: CASRMRTGGDQPQHF

clone size: few
D gene: TRBD2
V gene: TRBV10-2
J gene: TRBJ2-7
CDR3 DNA: TGCGCCAGCAAGGGACTAGCGGCCTACGAGCAGTACTTC
CDR3 protein: CASKGLAAYEQYF

clone size: NA
D gene: TRBD2
V gene: TRBV4-1
J gene: TRBJ2-7
CDR3 DNA: TGCGCCAGCAGCCCCGGGACTAGCGGGTACGAGCAGTACTTC
CDR3 protein: CASSPGTSGYEQYF

clone size: NA
D gene: NA
V gene: TRBV2
J gene: TRBJ1-2
CDR3 DNA: TGTGCCAGCAGTGAAGTCCCGGGGGCTAACTATGGCTACACCTTC
CDR3 protein: CASSEVPGANYGYTF

clone size: NA
D gene: NA
V gene: TRBV7-7
J gene: TRBJ2-3
CDR3 DNA: TGTGCTAGCAGCTTAGTAGGCGGGATCACAGATACGCAGTATTTT
CDR3 protein: CASSLVGGITDTQYF

clone size: NA
D gene: TRBD2
V gene: TRBV5-1
J gene: TRBJ2-3
CDR3 DNA: TGCGCCAGCAGCCCAGGGACTAGCGGAAACACAGATACGCAGTATTTT
CDR3 protein: CASSPGTSGNTDTQYF

clone size: few
D gene: NA
V gene: TRBV28
J gene: TRBJ1-2
CDR3 DNA: TGTGCCAGCACAGTTTTAGTCCGGACAGAGACCTATGGCTACACCTTC
CDR3 protein: CASTVLVRTETYGYTF

clone size: NA
D gene: NA
V gene: TRBV28
J gene: TRBJ2-1
CDR3 DNA: TGTGCCAGCAGTATCAGCTCCTACAATGAGCAGTTCTTC
CDR3 protein: CASSISSYNEQFF

clone size: once
D gene: TRBD2
V gene: TRBV2
J gene: TRBJ2-3
CDR3 DNA: TGTGCCAGCAGTGGTCTAGCGGGAGGGCTGGGCACAGATACGCAGTATTTT
CDR3 protein: CASSGLAGGLGTDTQYF

clone size: NA
D gene: NA
V gene: TRBV27
J gene: TRBJ2-1
CDR3 DNA: TGTGCCAGCAGTCCTATTGACAGGAGCAATGAGCAGTTCTTC
CDR3 protein: CASSPIDRSNEQFF

clone size: NA
D gene: TRBD2
V gene: TRBV2
J gene: TRBJ2-7
CDR3 DNA: TGTGCCAGCAGACATTTTAAAATAGCGGGCCGGACCTACGAGCAGTACTTC
CDR3 protein: CASRHFKIAGRTYEQYF

clone size: NA
D gene: NA
V gene: TRBV7-8
J gene: TRBJ2-3
CDR3 DNA: TGTGCCAGCAGCTTAGCTCGGGGACTTAAGGAAAGGTTTGCAGATACGCAGTATTTT
CDR3 protein: CASSLARGLKERFADTQYF